This record covers a single T cell receptor (beta chain). Trimming stripped 4 bases from V and 6 bases from J, with 16 bases between. The CDR3 runs to 14 residues. CDR1 and CDR2 from the germline V gene are SGHNT and YYREEE (reference sequence). The data originate from a study of T cell responses to AZD1222 COVID-19 vaccine. Libraries were prepared by immunoSEQ multiplex PCR; TCRdb keeps only in-frame clonotypes and omits some of them. The sample shows around 210,000 clones, approximately 94% of them seen only once. This chain uses TRBV5-4 with TRBJ1-1; possible D gene TRBD1, 5 bases. This clonotype was sampled from an adult who received the MenACWY meningococcal vaccine as a control. The source was peripheral blood, collected 28 days after the second dose of the MenACWY control vaccine. This CDR3 reads CASSIGAGDSEAFF. The CDR3 DNA follows: TGTGCCAGCAGCATAGGAGCGGGGGACTCTGAAGCTTTCTTT.